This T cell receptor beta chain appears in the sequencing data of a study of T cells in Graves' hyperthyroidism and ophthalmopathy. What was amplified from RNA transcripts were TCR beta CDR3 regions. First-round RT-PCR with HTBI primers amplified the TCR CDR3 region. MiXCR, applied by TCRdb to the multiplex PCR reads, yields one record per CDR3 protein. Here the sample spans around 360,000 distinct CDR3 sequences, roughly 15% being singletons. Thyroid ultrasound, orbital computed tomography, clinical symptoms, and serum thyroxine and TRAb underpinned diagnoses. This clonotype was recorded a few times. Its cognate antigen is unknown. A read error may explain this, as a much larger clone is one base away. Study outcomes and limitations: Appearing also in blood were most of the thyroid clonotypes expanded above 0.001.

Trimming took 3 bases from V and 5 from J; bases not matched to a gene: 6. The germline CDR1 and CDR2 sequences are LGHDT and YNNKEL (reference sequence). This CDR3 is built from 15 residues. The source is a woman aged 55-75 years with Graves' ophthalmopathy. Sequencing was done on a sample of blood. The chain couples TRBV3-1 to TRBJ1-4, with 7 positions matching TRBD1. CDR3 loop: CASSHGDSGNEKLFF. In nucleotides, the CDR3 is TGTGCCAGCAGCCACGGGGACAGTGGCAATGAAAAACTGTTTTTT. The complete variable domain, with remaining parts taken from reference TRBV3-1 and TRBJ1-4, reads DTAVSQTPKYLVTQMGNDKSIKCEQNLGHDTMYWYKQDSKKFLKIMFSYNNKELIINETVPNRFSPKSPDKAHLNLHINSLELGDSAVYFCASSHGDSGNEKLFFGSGTQLSVL.